This section outlines one T cell receptor beta chain sequence together with its context. This entry belongs to a study of shared clonotypes between healthy human individuals. Only CD45RO-negative cells positively selected for CCR7 counted as naive CD8 cells, so terminally differentiated effector memory CD45RA+ cells were excluded. Germline V gives CDR1 MDHEN, CDR2 SYDVKM. This CDR3 comprises 12 residues. Trimming stripped 3 bases from V and 5 bases from J, with 7 bases between. Here immunoSEQ multiplex PCR was the method, and the copy in TCRdb shows in-frame clones only, minus some. The sample lists fewer than 800,000 clones; about 91% were seen once.

The chain employs TRBV28 and TRBJ1-2; no reliable D call. The source of this sequence is a man aged 25 to 40 in good health. The material sequenced was naive CD8+ T cells sorted from blood. The CDR3 DNA reads TGTGCCAGCAGTTTCACCCCTTATGGCTACACCTTC. Its protein is CASSFTPYGYTF.